This TCR beta chain derives from a study of shared clonotypes between healthy human individuals. Study-wide background: Three plates each covered CD4 naive and memory; CD8 naive two, CD8 memory one.

There are 16 residues in the CDR3. V dropped 3 bases and J dropped 0 bases, with 16 bases sitting between them. The germline CDR1 and CDR2 sequences are SGHNT and YYREEE (reference sequence). Produced via immunoSEQ multiplex PCR; TCRdb's table is partial and in-frame only. The repertoire holds 2 million to 2.5 million clones, about 94% seen once, with 0.9% to 1.4% in the top ten. Naive CD8 cells lacked CD45RO, underwent positive selection for CCR7 and left out terminally differentiated effector memory CD45RA+ cells. Study results and caveats: Sample collection involved blood only; tissue repertoires are likely different. Represented genetic and exposure-history diversity was restricted by having few donors.

On this clone itself: The antigen remains unidentified.

The clonotype originates from a man between 18 and 35 years old in good health. The chain employs TRBV5-4 and TRBJ2-7; D gene unclear. Sequencing used naive CD8+ T cells sorted from blood. The CDR3 nucleotides are TGTGCCAGCAGCTCCTTATCATGGGTGGGCTCCTACGAGCAGTACTTC. Translation: CASSSLSWVGSYEQYF.